The 18 T cell receptor beta chains reported below all come from one sample, sequenced in a study of technical replicates of blood from a handful of donors. Clones were sequenced by immunoSEQ multiplex PCR, and TCRdb holds only the in-frame ones, with some missing. The sample yields under 65,000 clones, 90% to 97% seen once. Sequenced sample: T cells isolated from PBMCs. The receptors originated from a human donor in good health.

This rearrangement joins TRBV27 to TRBJ2-7, with TRBD1 identical over 7 bases. The germline CDR1 and CDR2 sequences are MNHEY and SMNVEV (reference sequence). V was pared by 6 bases and J by 5 bases, with 7 bases of the junction left unmatched. There are 13 residues in the CDR3. CDR3 in amino acids: CASSYLQGDEQYF. For the CDR3, the DNA is TGTGCCAGCAGCTATCTTCAGGGGGACGAGCAGTACTTC.

J is TRBJ2-7 and V is TRBV14; 8 positions match TRBD2. V lost 1 base and J lost 7; bases outside the gene matches: 9. This CDR3 contains 15 residues. Germline CDR1 SGHDN, CDR2 FVKESK. The CDR3 DNA is TGTGCCAGCAGCCAAGGAAGCGGGGGAGATCGGGAGCAGTACTTC. It is translated as CASSQGSGGDREQYF.

The V gene is TRBV11-2, the J gene TRBJ2-3; TRBD1 might be the D (6 bases). Germline CDR1 is SGHAT and CDR2 is FQNNGV. CDR3 length: 15 residues. V was clipped by 5 bases and J by 2 bases, with 14 bases between them. The CDR3 DNA sequence: TGTGCCAGCAGCAAAGCCGGACAGCCCACAGATACGCAGTATTTT. It codes for CASSKAGQPTDTQYF.

This chain connects TRBV5-6 to TRBJ1-1, with D perhaps TRBD1 (5 bases). From germline, CDR1 is SGHDT and CDR2 YYEEEE. CDR3 length: 14 residues. The V gene lost 1 base and the J gene lost 11 bases, with 18 bases spanning the gap. The CDR3 nucleotides are TGTGCCAGCAGCTTGCTAGGGGAAGTTAAGCTGGCTTTCTTT. Amino acid sequence: CASSLLGEVKLAFF.

The rearrangement uses TRBV5-1 and TRBJ1-4; 9 nucleotides agree with TRBD1. The CDR3 has 17 amino acids. The junction had 7 bases not matched to a gene; V was cut back by 4 bases and J by 0 bases. Looked up from germline, CDR1 is SGHRS and CDR2 is YFSETQ. The CDR3 spells CASSNGQGIATNEKLFF. The CDR3, as DNA: TGCGCCAGCAGCAATGGACAGGGGATCGCAACTAATGAAAAACTGTTTTTT.

The chain uses TRBV6-4 and TRBJ1-5; 7 bases are shared with TRBD1. V shed 7 bases, J shed 1 base, and the junction held 10 bases outside the gene matches. Germline V gene sequence: CDR1 MRHNA, CDR2 SNTAGT. The CDR3 has 16 amino acids. The chain's CDR3 is CASTRTGVGSNQPQHF. DNA for the CDR3: TGTGCCAGCACGCGAACAGGGGTTGGGAGCAATCAGCCCCAGCATTTT.

The chain couples TRBV29-1 to TRBJ2-1; possibly TRBD2 for D (5 bases). This CDR3 comprises 12 residues. V was clipped by 7 bases and J by 9 bases, with 16 bases between them. The V gene's germline CDR1 is SQVTM and CDR2 ANQGSEA. The CDR3 spells CSAGLSGGEQFF. CDR3 nucleotide sequence: TGCAGCGCTGGACTTTCAGGCGGTGAGCAGTTCTTC.

The chain carries TRBV5-8 and TRBJ1-4, with D perhaps matching TRBD1 (6 bases). The CDR3 runs 14 residues. Germline assignment: CDR1 SGHTS and CDR2 YDEGEE. V lost 0 bases, J lost 6 bases, and 9 bases lay in between. DNA for the CDR3: TGTGCCAGCAGCTTGGAGCCAGGGGATGAAAAACTGTTTTTT. This encodes CASSLEPGDEKLFF.

The chain couples TRBV4-2 to TRBJ2-2, with D uncertain. V was trimmed by 0 bases and J by 0 bases, leaving 14 bases between them. This CDR3 has 18 residues. CDR1 LGHNA and CDR2 YNFKEQ come from the germline V gene. The CDR3 coding sequence is TGTGCCAGCAGCCAAGAAAGTCGGTGGGCCTCGAACACCGGGGAGCTGTTTTTT. Its protein is CASSQESRWASNTGELFF.

The V call is TRBV5-1, the J call TRBJ2-5, with TRBD2 identical over 9 bases. V shed 3 bases and J 6 bases; nucleotides not matched to a gene: 12. CDR1 and CDR2 from the germline V gene are SGHRS and YFSETQ. This CDR3 spans 16 amino acids. CDR3 residues: CASSSYFSGSSKTQYF. CDR3 bases: TGCGCCAGCAGCTCATACTTTAGCGGGAGCTCGAAGACCCAGTACTTC.

This clone showed up just once. This rearrangement joins TRBV19 to TRBJ1-2; the D gene is possibly TRBD1 (6 bases). This CDR3 region has 15 residues. Germline CDR1 is LNHDA and CDR2 is SQIVND (reference sequence). The V end was cut by 5 bases, the J end by 6 bases, with 19 bases between. The CDR3 sequence: CASSPMGRGLDGYTF. Written as DNA, the CDR3 is TGTGCCAGTAGTCCAATGGGCAGGGGCCTAGATGGCTACACCTTC.

The chain joins TRBV10-1 to TRBJ2-3; 9 bases fit TRBD2. V was clipped by 4 bases and J by 4 bases; unmatched bases: 6. The CDR3 is made up of 15 amino acids. CDR1 is WNHNN, CDR2 SYGVQD, per germline (reference sequence). CDR3 region: CASSVGSGRADTQYF. The DNA of the CDR3 is TGCGCCAGCAGTGTCGGTAGCGGGAGAGCAGATACGCAGTATTTT.

The rearrangement links TRBV29-1 to TRBJ2-5; maybe TRBD2 (5 bases). V shed 7 bases and J shed 2 bases, with 8 bases lying between them. CDR3 size: 11 residues. The germline V gene encodes CDR1 SQVTM and CDR2 ANQGSEA. The DNA of the CDR3 is TGCAGCGGACGGGGACAAGAGACCCAGTACTTC. It yields the protein CSGRGQETQYF. The full variable domain, completed using reference TRBV29-1 and TRBJ2-5, is SAVISQKPSRDICQRGTSLTIQCQVDSQVTMMFWYRQQPGQSLTLIATANQGSEATYESGFVIDKFPISRPNLTFSTLTVSNMSPEDSSIYLCSGRGQETQYFGPGTRLLVL.

The CDR3 region is CASSGLAELTDTQYF. The CDR3 bases are TGCGCCAGCAGTGGACTAGCGGAGCTCACAGATACGCAGTATTTT. The chain links TRBV10-2 to TRBJ2-3, with 9 positions matching TRBD2. CDR1 WSHSY and CDR2 SAAADI come from the germline V gene. The CDR3 consists of 15 residues. V was clipped by 4 bases and J by 2 bases; unmatched bases: 4.

The V gene is TRBV10-3, the J gene TRBJ2-7; TRBD1 matches 7 bases. The CDR3 has 16 residues. The germline gives CDR1 ENHRY, CDR2 SYGVKD. With V trimmed by 3 bases and J by 2 bases, 10 bases remained unmatched. CDR3 amino acids: CAISEPGQTRAYEQYF. The CDR3 DNA reads as TGTGCCATCAGTGAACCGGGACAGACCCGCGCCTACGAGCAGTACTTC.

This chain links TRBV5-1 with TRBJ2-7; D perhaps matches TRBD2 (5 bases). CDR3 length: 13 amino acids. The germline gives CDR1 SGHRS, CDR2 YFSETQ. V shed 0 bases and J shed 5 bases, with 9 bases lying between them. In DNA form, the CDR3 reads TGCGCCAGCAGCTTGGAGGGTAGCGACGAGCAGTACTTC. The encoded protein is CASSLEGSDEQYF.

The gene calls are TRBV4-1 and TRBJ2-5; D is possibly TRBD2 (5 bases). Trimming left V 2 bases short and J 0 bases short, with 13 bases between. The CDR3 totals 16 residues. Germline CDR1 reads MGHRA; CDR2 reads YSYEKL. Here the CDR3 DNA reads TGCGCCAGCAGCCAACTAGACGGGGAGTACCAAGAGACCCAGTACTTC. It translates to CASSQLDGEYQETQYF.

This chain uses TRBV11-3 with TRBJ1-2; 7 bases are a match to TRBD1. Germline V gene data show CDR1 as SGHNT and CDR2 as YENEEA. CDR3 length: 14 amino acids. Losses at the gene ends were 0 bases for V and 6 bases for J; bases not matched to a gene: 4. The CDR3 region has the DNA TGTGCCAGCAGCTTAGAATTCGGGACAGATGGCTACACCTTC. It translates to CASSLEFGTDGYTF.